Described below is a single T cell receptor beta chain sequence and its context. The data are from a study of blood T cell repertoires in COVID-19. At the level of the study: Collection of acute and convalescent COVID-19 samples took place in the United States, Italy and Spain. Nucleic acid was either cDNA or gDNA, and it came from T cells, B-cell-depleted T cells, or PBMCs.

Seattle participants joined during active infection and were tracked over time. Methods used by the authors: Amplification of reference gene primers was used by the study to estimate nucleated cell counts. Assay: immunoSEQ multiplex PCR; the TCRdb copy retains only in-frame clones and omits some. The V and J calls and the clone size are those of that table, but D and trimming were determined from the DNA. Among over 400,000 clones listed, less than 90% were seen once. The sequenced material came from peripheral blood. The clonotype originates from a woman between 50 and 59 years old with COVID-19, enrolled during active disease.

CDR3 amino acids: CATGPWEDETQYF. The CDR3 DNA reads as TGTGCTACCGGGCCTTGGGAGGACGAGACCCAGTACTTC. The V call is TRBV10-3, the J call TRBJ2-5, with D tentatively TRBD2 (6 bases). CDR1 and CDR2 (germline): ENHRY, SYGVKD. The CDR3 runs 13 residues.